A single sample gave rise to the 8 T cell receptor beta chains below, sequenced in a study of blood T cell repertoires in COVID-19. Sequencing was performed with immunoSEQ multiplex PCR; in TCRdb, only in-frame clones are kept and a portion is missing. Here the sample spans about 210,000 clones, around four fifths being singletons. The sample consisted of peripheral blood. Source of these receptors: a man aged 50 to 59 with active or convalescent COVID-19.

The rearrangement joins TRBV18 to TRBJ2-1, with a possible D match to TRBD2 (5 bases). This CDR3 region has 12 residues. The V end lost 6 bases, the J end lost 10 bases, and 13 bases lay between the germline ends. In germline, CDR1 is KGHSH, CDR2 LQKENI. CDR3: CASSGVVGEQFF. The CDR3 DNA reads TGTGCCAGCTCCGGGGTCGTTGGCGAGCAGTTCTTC.

Here the CDR3 reads CASSVEPQSPLHF. The CDR3 coding sequence is TGTGCCAGCAGCGTAGAGCCCCAATCACCCCTCCACTTT. The chain carries TRBV9 and TRBJ1-6; D is ambiguous. Germline CDR1 SGDLS, CDR2 YYNGEE. Trimming pared 0 bases from V and 10 bases from J, leaving 8 bases between. This CDR3 is 13 amino acids long. The whole variable domain, remainder taken from reference TRBV9 and TRBJ1-6, is DSGVTQTPKHLITATGQRVTLRCSPRSGDLSVYWYQQSLDQGLQFLIQYYNGEERAKGNILERFSAQQFPDLHSELNLSSLELGDSALYFCASSVEPQSPLHFGNGTRLTVT.

This chain joins TRBV20-1 and TRBJ2-7; a possible D gene is TRBD1 (5 bases). This CDR3 spans 11 amino acids. The germline CDR1 and CDR2 sequences are DFQATT and SNEGSKA (reference sequence). The DNA for the CDR3 is TGCAAGGGGCCCGGGTCCTACGAGCAGTACTTC. Protein: CKGPGSYEQYF.

The genes are TRBV2 and TRBJ1-5; 7 bases line up with TRBD1. From germline, CDR1 is SNHLY and CDR2 FYNNEI. With V trimmed by 5 bases and J by 0 bases, 7 bases remained unmatched. CDR3 length equals 16 residues. CDR3 sequence reads: CASSQDRTDSNQPQHF. CDR3 DNA: TGTGCCAGCAGTCAGGACAGGACAGATAGCAATCAGCCCCAGCATTTT.

This clone was seen only once. This chain joins TRBV5-6 and TRBJ1-2, with D possibly being TRBD1 (6 bases). CDR1 and CDR2 from the germline V gene are SGHDT and YYEEEE. Trimming took 2 bases from V and 0 from J, leaving 14 bases between them. This CDR3 region has 16 residues. The CDR3 DNA reads TGTGCCAGCAGCTTCGATCGTGCAGGGGCTAACTATGGCTACACCTTC. The encoded protein is CASSFDRAGANYGYTF.

The chain links TRBV27 to TRBJ2-7, with D possibly being TRBD2 (6 bases). CDR3 length equals 17 residues. Germline-derived CDR1 and CDR2 are MNHEY and SMNVEV (reference sequence). The ends were cut back, 2 bases at V and 3 bases at J, with 20 bases in the middle. The chain's CDR3 is CASSLRLTGGGFYEQYF. CDR3 coding DNA: TGTGCCAGCAGTTTACGATTGACCGGGGGAGGATTCTACGAGCAGTACTTC.

This clone was detected a few times. The chain recombines TRBV5-4 with TRBJ1-2, with 9 bases matching TRBD1. The germline CDR1 and CDR2 sequences are SGHNT and YYREEE (reference sequence). This CDR3 spans 13 amino acids. V shed 3 bases and J 4 bases; nucleotides not matched to a gene: 1. The DNA of the CDR3 is TGTGCCAGCAGCTCGGACAGGGGCTATGGCTACACCTTC. Translating gives CASSSDRGYGYTF.

The sample holds one count of this clone. The rearrangement links TRBV9 to TRBJ2-6; no firm D call. CDR1 and CDR2 from the germline V gene are SGDLS and YYNGEE. This CDR3 contains 14 residues. V lost 2 bases to trimming and J lost 0 bases, with 3 bases between them. The DNA of the CDR3 is TGTGCCAGCAGCGTCCACTCTGGGGCCAACGTCCTGACTTTC. It yields the protein CASSVHSGANVLTF.